Listed below are T cell receptor beta chains from one sample, sequenced in a study of cytomegalovirus exposure and HLA in healthy donors. Some clones are missing from TCRdb's copy, which holds only in-frame ones; the method was immunoSEQ multiplex PCR. The repertoire holds about 140,000 clones, with 70% as singletons. Sequencing was carried out using PBMCs. These receptors all come from a woman aged 30 to 39 in good health and CMV-seronegative. Each CDR3 is given without its conserved first and last residue. A D gene is named only where the DNA matches it firmly.

V,J,D,CDR3
TRBV28,TRBJ2-7,TRBD2,ASGGLAGVAGGLRY
TRBV18,TRBJ2-2,-,ASSPRDSSTGELF
TRBV29-1,TRBJ2-3,TRBD1,SSRVGTVHTDTQY
TRBV9,TRBJ2-4,TRBD1,ASSTEPPGQRPAIQY
TRBV7-9,TRBJ1-4,-,SSSLFDPPGVSEKLF
TRBV30,TRBJ1-1,-,AWGRTDMNTEAF
TRBV19,TRBJ2-1,-,ASSLLGHNNEQF
TRBV5-6,TRBJ2-1,TRBD2,ASSFGAGVQNEQF
TRBV7-9,TRBJ1-6,TRBD1,ASSLGGTGGSPLH
TRBV5-1,TRBJ2-3,-,ASSPLRGSSTDTQY
TRBV5-4,TRBJ2-1,TRBD1,ASSSGRPGQGAYEQF
TRBV2,TRBJ2-5,TRBD2,ASSPPPASGQETQY
TRBV28,TRBJ1-5,TRBD1,ASSLLATGGGNQPQH
TRBV7-6,TRBJ2-5,TRBD2,ASSPGGGGETQY
TRBV27,TRBJ1-2,-,ASSLSGWGDDYGYT
TRBV28,TRBJ1-3,-,ASVRQVGAGNTIY
TRBV6-6,TRBJ1-3,-,ASSYGGSGNTIY
TRBV6-6,TRBJ1-2,TRBD1,ASSYGTGSYGYT
TRBV9,TRBJ1-2,-,ASSVDEGNYGYT
TRBV10-3,TRBJ1-5,TRBD1,AISEPGTGNQPQH